The T cell receptor (beta chain) under discussion was sequenced for a study of human T cells and chemical hapten exposure. Study-wide points: Significantly more large CDR3 similarity clusters were formed by expanded TCRs than by controls.

Germline V CDR1 and CDR2: SGHTA, FQGNSA. This CDR3 has 18 amino acids. The V and J ends lost 6 bases and 0 bases respectively, with 18 bases between them. MiXCR, run by TCRdb on the RACE reads, gives a single entry per CDR3 protein. The table has about 110,000 distinct CDR3 sequences, roughly 12% seen once. This clonotype was counted only a few times. The antigen remains undetermined. Time point in this sample: pre-sensitization, week 0. Stated treatment: therapeutic diphenylcyclopropenone sensitization with weekly scalp DPC. Prior to application of each patch test, blood was drawn. Sequences were derived from whole blood, sampled in connection with sensitization to the hapten diphenylcyclopropenone (DPC). V and J are TRBV7-2 and TRBJ1-6; no definite D call. This TCR derives from a woman in her fifties or sixties with alopecia areata. Some clones in this sample may be carry-over from other donors' samples. DNA of the CDR3: TGTGCCAGCAGTCGACGCGGGCAGTTGAGCTCCTATAATTCACCCCTCCACTTT. Protein product: CASSRRGQLSSYNSPLHF.